Each of the 18 T cell receptor beta chains below was sequenced from the same sample in a study of response to subunit inactivated influenza vaccine. TCRdb reanalysed the RT-PCR reads using MiXCR and keeps one entry per CDR3 protein. The table has 800,000 or so distinct CDR3 sequences, approximately 22% seen once. The sequences come from PBMCs from blood, collected approximately 5 days after vaccination. The receptors shown here come from a man aged 45-65 years who received an inactivated influenza vaccine.

This clonotype has more than one count but fewer than ten. The junction differs from germline at one of its ends, possibly a read error. The rearrangement links TRBV20-1 to TRBJ1-1; D is possibly TRBD1 (5 bases). The germline V gene has CDR1 DFQATT and CDR2 SNEGSKA (reference sequence). This CDR3 is 12 amino acids long. The DNA for the CDR3 is TGCAGTGCTAGATCAGGGAACCCTGAAGCTTTCTTT. Amino acids: CSARSGNPEAFF.

This clonotype was observed a handful of times. The V gene is TRBV7-9, the J gene TRBJ1-1; D not resolved. The length of the CDR3 is 12 residues. V lost 4 bases to trimming and J lost 4 bases, with 7 bases between them. From germline, CDR1 is SEHNR and CDR2 FQNEAQ (reference sequence). The CDR3 bases are TGTGCCAGCAGCTCTTGGAGCACTGAAGCTTTCTTT. It is translated as CASSSWSTEAFF.

This clonotype was seen more than once but under ten times. The chain uses TRBV5-1 and TRBJ2-5, with 11 bases lining up with TRBD1. The CDR3 sequence is 16 residues long. Germline-derived CDR1 and CDR2 are SGHRS and YFSETQ. V gave up 4 bases and J gave up 7 bases; unmatched junction bases: 12. The CDR3 DNA is TGCGCCAGCAGCCGAACAGGGACAGGGGGGACTGGGACCCAGTACTTC. Its protein product is CASSRTGTGGTGTQYF.

CDR3 in DNA: TGTGCCACCAGTGATCCCTCGGGTACAGATACGCAGTATTTT. As protein: CATSDPSGTDTQYF. The chain carries TRBV24-1 and TRBJ2-3; D is unclear. The CDR3 contains 14 residues. The V end was cut by 3 bases, the J end by 3 bases, with 9 bases between. Germline V gene lookup returns CDR1 KGHDR and CDR2 SFDVKD.

This rearrangement joins TRBV11-2 to TRBJ2-2, with a possible D match to TRBD1 (6 bases). The CDR3 is made up of 15 amino acids. The germline CDR1 and CDR2 sequences are SGHAT and FQNNGV. The germline V and J ends were trimmed by 3 bases and 4 bases, with 12 bases remaining between them. The CDR3: CASSFGRGPTGELFF. CDR3 coding DNA: TGTGCCAGCAGCTTTGGCAGGGGACCCACCGGGGAGCTGTTTTTT.

This clonotype has ten or more counts. The chain recombines TRBV7-2 with TRBJ2-4; D gene unclear. Trimming shortened V by 8 bases and J by 0 bases, and 8 bases separated the two germline ends. The CDR3 sequence is 13 residues long. Germline V CDR1 and CDR2: SGHTA, FQGNSA. The CDR3 nucleotides are TGTGCCAGCTCCCCCCCAGCCAAAAACATTCAGTACTTC. Protein: CASSPPAKNIQYF.

This clonotype was counted a few times. CDR3 loop: CASSQVLASPDTYEQYF. Written as DNA, the CDR3 is TGCGCCAGCAGCCAAGTTCTCGCGTCCCCCGATACATACGAGCAGTACTTC. The chain combines TRBV4-3 with TRBJ2-7; no reliable D call. The CDR3 is 17 residues long. The germline V gene has CDR1 LGHNA and CDR2 YSLEER. V lost 1 base to trimming and J lost 4 bases, with 20 bases between them.

This clonotype was observed at least ten times. The chain links TRBV20-1 to TRBJ2-7; D tentatively fits TRBD1 or TRBD2 (5 bases each). Germline-derived CDR1 and CDR2 are DFQATT and SNEGSKA (reference sequence). The germline V and J ends were trimmed by 3 bases and 2 bases, with 11 bases remaining between them. The CDR3 length is 13 residues. The CDR3 reads CSARGVGPYEQYF. For the CDR3, the DNA is TGCAGTGCTAGGGGGGTGGGACCCTACGAGCAGTACTTC.

This clonotype was counted at least ten times. The chain combines TRBV24-1 with TRBJ2-5, with 7 bases identical to TRBD1. Germline V gives CDR1 KGHDR, CDR2 SFDVKD. After removal of 0 bases from V and 4 bases from J, the junction contained 7 bases not matched to a gene. The CDR3 consists of 16 residues. The CDR3 sequence is CATSDLQGVGGETQYF. The DNA for the CDR3 is TGTGCCACCAGTGATTTGCAGGGGGTAGGCGGAGAGACCCAGTACTTC.

The gene calls are TRBV4-3 and TRBJ2-4, with D perhaps TRBD2 (5 bases). The V gene's germline CDR1 is LGHNA and CDR2 YSLEER. V lost 1 base, J lost 0 bases, and 10 bases lay in between. CDR3 size: 16 residues. The CDR3 bases are TGCGCCAGCAGCCAAGCCACTAGGCTAGCCAAAAACATTCAGTACTTC. Residues: CASSQATRLAKNIQYF.

This clonotype was seen more than once but under ten times. V and J are TRBV29-1 and TRBJ2-1; D is uncertain. The germline V gene encodes CDR1 SQVTM and CDR2 ANQGSEA. The CDR3 length is 12 residues. V lost 3 bases, J lost 7 bases, and 10 bases lay in between. CDR3 DNA sequence: TGCAGCGTTGATCATGGCAGAAATGAGCAGTTCTTC. Protein product: CSVDHGRNEQFF.

This clonotype was observed a few times. The rearrangement joins TRBV6-2 or TRBV6-3 to TRBJ2-3, with D perhaps TRBD2 (6 bases). The CDR3 sequence is 13 residues long. The V end was cut by 9 bases, the J end by 2 bases, with 12 bases between. Germline V CDR1 and CDR2: MNHEY, SVGEGT. The DNA of the CDR3 is TGTGCCAGTGAACCGGGAGACACAGATACGCAGTATTTT. This sequence encodes CASEPGDTDTQYF.

The CDR3 is CASRDSSSLRSLHF. The CDR3 DNA follows: TGTGCTAGTCGCGACAGTTCTTCCCTTCGTTCCCTCCACTTT. The gene calls are TRBV12-5 and TRBJ1-6; D is possibly TRBD1 (5 bases). Germline CDR1 and CDR2: LGHNT and FRNRAP. Trimming cost V 8 bases and J 14 bases, with 22 bases left between them. The CDR3 is 14 residues long.

The chain has TRBV3-1 and TRBJ1-1, with D maybe TRBD1 (5 bases). There are 14 residues in the CDR3. V gave up 1 base and J gave up 1 base, with 7 bases separating them. From germline, CDR1 is LGHDT and CDR2 YNNKEL (reference sequence). The CDR3 reads CASSQADKNTEAFF. CDR3 nucleotide sequence: TGTGCCAGCAGCCAAGCGGACAAGAACACTGAAGCTTTCTTT.

Points on this clonotype: One end of the junction varies from germline; a read error may be responsible. The rearrangement uses TRBV6-2 or TRBV6-3 and TRBJ2-7; D ambiguous. This CDR3 is 14 amino acids long. Germline CDR1 MNHEY, CDR2 SVGEGT. CDR3 region: CARSSPFLYYEQYF. As DNA, the CDR3 is TGTGCCAGAAGTTCACCTTTTCTCTACTACGAGCAGTACTTC.

J is TRBJ2-3 and V is TRBV7-2, with TRBD2 identical over 8 bases. V shed 1 base, J shed 4 bases, and the junction held 4 bases outside the gene matches. The CDR3 length is 15 residues. CDR1 and CDR2 (germline): SGHTA, FQGNSA. The CDR3 nucleotides read TGTGCCAGCAGCTTAGACGGGGGGGCAGCAGATACGCAGTATTTT. It encodes CASSLDGGAADTQYF.

V is TRBV5-1 and J is TRBJ2-3; D assignment may be TRBD1 or TRBD2 (5 bases each). The CDR3 is made up of 15 amino acids. In germline, CDR1 is SGHRS, CDR2 YFSETQ. Between the trimmed V and J ends, which lost 2 bases and 0 bases, there was a span of 10 bases. The CDR3 reads CASSFGAASTDTQYF. The CDR3 DNA is TGCGCCAGCAGCTTCGGGGCAGCCAGCACAGATACGCAGTATTTT.

This chain links TRBV27 with TRBJ2-2; D is unresolved. This CDR3 is built from 16 residues. Trimming removed 2 bases from V and 2 bases from J, with 12 bases in between. Germline CDR1 and CDR2: MNHEY and SMNVEV (reference sequence). CDR3 sequence reads: CASSLRLPDNTGELFF. The CDR3 nucleotides are TGTGCCAGCAGTTTAAGACTTCCAGACAACACCGGGGAGCTGTTTTTT.